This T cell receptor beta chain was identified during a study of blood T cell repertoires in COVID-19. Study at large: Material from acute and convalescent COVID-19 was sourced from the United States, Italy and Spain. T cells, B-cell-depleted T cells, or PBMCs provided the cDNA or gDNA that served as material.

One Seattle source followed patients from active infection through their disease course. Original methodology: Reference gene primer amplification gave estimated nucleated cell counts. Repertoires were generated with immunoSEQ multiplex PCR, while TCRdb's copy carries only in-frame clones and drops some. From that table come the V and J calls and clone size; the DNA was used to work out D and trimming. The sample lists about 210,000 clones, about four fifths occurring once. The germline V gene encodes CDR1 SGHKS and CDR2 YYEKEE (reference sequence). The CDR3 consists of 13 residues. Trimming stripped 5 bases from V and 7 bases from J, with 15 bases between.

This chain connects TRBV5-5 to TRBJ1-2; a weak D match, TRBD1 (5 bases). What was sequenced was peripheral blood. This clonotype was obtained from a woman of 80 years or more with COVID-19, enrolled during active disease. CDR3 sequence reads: CASSDPGEGGYTF. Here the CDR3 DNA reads TGTGCCAGCAGTGATCCGGGGGAGGGTGGCTACACCTTC. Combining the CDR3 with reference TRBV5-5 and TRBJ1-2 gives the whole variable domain DAGVTQSPTHLIKTRGQQVTLRCSPISGHKSVSWYQQVLGQGPQFIFQYYEKEERGRGNFPDRFSARQFPNYSSELNVNALLLGDSALYLCASSDPGEGGYTFGSGTRLTVV.